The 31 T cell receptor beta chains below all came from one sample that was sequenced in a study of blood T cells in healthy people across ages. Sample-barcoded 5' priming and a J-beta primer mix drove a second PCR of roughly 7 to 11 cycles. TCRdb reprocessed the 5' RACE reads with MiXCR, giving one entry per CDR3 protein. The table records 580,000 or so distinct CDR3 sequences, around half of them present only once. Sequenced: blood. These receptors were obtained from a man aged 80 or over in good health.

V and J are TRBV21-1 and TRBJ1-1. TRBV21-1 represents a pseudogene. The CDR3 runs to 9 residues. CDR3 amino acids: CASTPEAFF. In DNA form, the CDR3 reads TGTGCCAGCACCCCTGAAGCTTTCTTT.

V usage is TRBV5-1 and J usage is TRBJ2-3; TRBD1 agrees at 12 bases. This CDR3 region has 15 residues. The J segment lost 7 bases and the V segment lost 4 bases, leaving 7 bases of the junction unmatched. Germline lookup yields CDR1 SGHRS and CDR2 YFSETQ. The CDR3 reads CASSGLGQGAYTQYF. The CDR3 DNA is TGCGCCAGCAGCGGTCTGGGACAGGGGGCGTATACGCAGTATTTT.

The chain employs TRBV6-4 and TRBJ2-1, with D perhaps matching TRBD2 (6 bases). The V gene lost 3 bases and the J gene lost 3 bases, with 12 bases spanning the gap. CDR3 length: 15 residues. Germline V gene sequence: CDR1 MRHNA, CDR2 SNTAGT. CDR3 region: CASSDGEEGYNEQFF. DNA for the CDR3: TGTGCCAGCAGTGATGGGGAGGAGGGCTACAATGAGCAGTTCTTC.

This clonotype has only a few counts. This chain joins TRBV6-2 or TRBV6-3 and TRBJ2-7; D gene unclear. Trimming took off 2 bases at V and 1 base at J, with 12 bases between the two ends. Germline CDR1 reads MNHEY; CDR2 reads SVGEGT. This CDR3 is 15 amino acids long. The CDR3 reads CASSYGPWASYEQYF. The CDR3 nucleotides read TGTGCCAGCAGTTACGGCCCATGGGCTTCCTACGAGCAGTACTTC.

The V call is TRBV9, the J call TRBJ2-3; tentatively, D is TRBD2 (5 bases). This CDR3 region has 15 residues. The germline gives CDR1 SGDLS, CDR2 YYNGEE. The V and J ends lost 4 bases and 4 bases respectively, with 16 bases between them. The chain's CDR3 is CASSTLTGMSDTQYF. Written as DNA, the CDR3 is TGTGCCAGCAGCACGTTGACCGGGATGTCAGATACGCAGTATTTT.

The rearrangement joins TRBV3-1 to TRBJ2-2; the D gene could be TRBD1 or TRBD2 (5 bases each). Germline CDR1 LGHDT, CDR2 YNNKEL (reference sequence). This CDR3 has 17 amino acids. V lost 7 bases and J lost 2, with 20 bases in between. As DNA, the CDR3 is TGTGCCAGCAATCTAGGCCGGGACGGCGCTAACACCGGGGAGCTGTTTTTT. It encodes CASNLGRDGANTGELFF.

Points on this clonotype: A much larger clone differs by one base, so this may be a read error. DNA of the CDR3: TGTGTCAGCAGCTTCCCAAGGGGTCTGAGCTCCTACAATGAGCAGTTCTTC. Protein sequence: CVSSFPRGLSSYNEQFF. The chain is built from TRBV7-9 and TRBJ2-1; D may be TRBD1 (5 bases). Germline CDR1 reads SEHNR; CDR2 reads FQNEAQ (reference sequence). CDR3 length: 17 residues.

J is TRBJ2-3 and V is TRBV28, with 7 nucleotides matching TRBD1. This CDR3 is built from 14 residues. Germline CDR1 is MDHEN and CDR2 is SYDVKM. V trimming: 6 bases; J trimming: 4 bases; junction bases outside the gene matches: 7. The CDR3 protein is CASRKRGRSDTQYF. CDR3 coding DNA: TGTGCCAGCAGAAAAAGGGGGCGTTCAGATACGCAGTATTTT.

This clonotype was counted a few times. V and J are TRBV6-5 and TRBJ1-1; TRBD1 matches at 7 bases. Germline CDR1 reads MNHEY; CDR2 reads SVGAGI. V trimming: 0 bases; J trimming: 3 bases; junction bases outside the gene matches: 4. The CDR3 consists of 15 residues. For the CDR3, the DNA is TGTGCCAGCAGTTACTCGAACAGGGGAGACACTGAAGCTTTCTTT. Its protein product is CASSYSNRGDTEAFF.

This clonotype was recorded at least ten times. The CDR3 loop reads CASQGRRYTEAFF. In nucleotides, the CDR3 is TGTGCCAGTCAAGGGAGGCGCTACACTGAAGCTTTCTTT. This sequence joins TRBV19 and TRBJ1-1; the D is unclear. With 8 bases removed from V and 3 bases from J, the gap between germline ends came to 13 bases. Germline-derived CDR1 and CDR2 are LNHDA and SQIVND (reference sequence). This CDR3 comprises 13 residues.

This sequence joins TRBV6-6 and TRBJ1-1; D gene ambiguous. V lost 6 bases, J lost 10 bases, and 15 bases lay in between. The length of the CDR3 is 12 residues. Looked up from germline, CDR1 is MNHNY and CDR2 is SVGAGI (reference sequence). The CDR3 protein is CASSPRNAGAFF. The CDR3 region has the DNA TGTGCCAGCAGCCCCAGGAACGCTGGAGCTTTCTTT.

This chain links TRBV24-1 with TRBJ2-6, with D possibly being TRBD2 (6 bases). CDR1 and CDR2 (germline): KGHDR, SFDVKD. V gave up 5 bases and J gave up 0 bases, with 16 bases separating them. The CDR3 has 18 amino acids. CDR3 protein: CATSGPSDPSSGANVLTF. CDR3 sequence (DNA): TGTGCCACCAGTGGCCCTAGCGATCCTAGCTCTGGGGCCAACGTCCTGACTTTC.

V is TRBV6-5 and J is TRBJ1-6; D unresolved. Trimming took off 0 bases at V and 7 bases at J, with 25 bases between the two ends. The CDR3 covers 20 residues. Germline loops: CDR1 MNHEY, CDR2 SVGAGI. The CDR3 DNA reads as TGTGCCAGCAGTTACTCCCGGGGTACGACCCAACGAGACACCAATTCACCCCTCCACTTT. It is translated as CASSYSRGTTQRDTNSPLHF.

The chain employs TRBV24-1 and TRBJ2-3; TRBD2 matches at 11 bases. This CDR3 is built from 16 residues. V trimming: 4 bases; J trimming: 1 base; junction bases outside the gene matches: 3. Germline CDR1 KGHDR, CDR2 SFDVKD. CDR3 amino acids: CATSELTSGGTDTQYF. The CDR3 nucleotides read TGTGCCACCAGTGAACTGACTAGCGGGGGCACAGATACGCAGTATTTT.

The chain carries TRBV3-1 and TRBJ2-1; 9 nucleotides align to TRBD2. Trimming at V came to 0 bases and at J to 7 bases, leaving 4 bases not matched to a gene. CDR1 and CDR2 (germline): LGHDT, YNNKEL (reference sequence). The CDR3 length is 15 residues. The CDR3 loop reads CASSQEGTSRNEQFF. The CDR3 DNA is TGTGCCAGCAGCCAAGAGGGGACTAGCAGAAATGAGCAGTTCTTC.

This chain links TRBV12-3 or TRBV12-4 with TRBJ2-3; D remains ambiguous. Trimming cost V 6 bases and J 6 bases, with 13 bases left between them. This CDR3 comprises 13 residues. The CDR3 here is CASSLGLLDTQYF. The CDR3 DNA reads TGTGCCAGCAGCCTAGGCCTTTTGGATACGCAGTATTTT.

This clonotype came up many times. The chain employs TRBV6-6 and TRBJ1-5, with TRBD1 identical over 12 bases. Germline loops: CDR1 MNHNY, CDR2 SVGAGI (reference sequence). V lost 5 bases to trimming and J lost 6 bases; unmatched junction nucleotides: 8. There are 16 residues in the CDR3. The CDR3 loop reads CASSTWDRGLGQPQHF. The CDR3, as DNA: TGTGCCAGCAGTACGTGGGACAGGGGGCTTGGTCAGCCCCAGCATTTT.

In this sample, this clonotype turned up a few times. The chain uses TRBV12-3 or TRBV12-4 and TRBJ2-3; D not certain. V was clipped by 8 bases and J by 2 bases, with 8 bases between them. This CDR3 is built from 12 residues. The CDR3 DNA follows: TGTGCCAGCGAGCAGGACACAGATACGCAGTATTTT. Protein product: CASEQDTDTQYF.

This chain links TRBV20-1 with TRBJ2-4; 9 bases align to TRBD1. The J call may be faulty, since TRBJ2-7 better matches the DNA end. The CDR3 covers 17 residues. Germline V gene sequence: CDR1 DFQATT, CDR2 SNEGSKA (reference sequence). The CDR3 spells CSARGTGTGIVPYEQYF. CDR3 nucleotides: TGCAGTGCTAGGGGAACCGGGACAGGGATCGTGCCCTACGAGCAGTACTTC.

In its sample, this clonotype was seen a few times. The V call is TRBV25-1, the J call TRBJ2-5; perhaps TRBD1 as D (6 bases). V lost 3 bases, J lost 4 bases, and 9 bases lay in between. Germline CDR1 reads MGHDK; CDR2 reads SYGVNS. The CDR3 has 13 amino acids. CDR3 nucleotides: TGTGCCAGCAGTGATTGGGGGCGAGAGACCCAGTACTTC. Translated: CASSDWGRETQYF. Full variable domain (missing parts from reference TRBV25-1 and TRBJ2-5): EADIYQTPRYLVIGTGKKITLECSQTMGHDKMYWYQQDPGMELHLIHYSYGVNSTEKGDLSSESTVSRIRTEHFPLTLESARPSHTSQYLCASSDWGRETQYFGPGTRLLVL.

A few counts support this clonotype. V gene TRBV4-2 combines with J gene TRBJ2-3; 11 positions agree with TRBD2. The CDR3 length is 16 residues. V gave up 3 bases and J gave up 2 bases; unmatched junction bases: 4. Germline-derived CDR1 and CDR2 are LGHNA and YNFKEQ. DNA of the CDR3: TGTGCCAGCAGCCAGCAGACTAGCGGGAACACAGATACGCAGTATTTT. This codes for CASSQQTSGNTDTQYF.

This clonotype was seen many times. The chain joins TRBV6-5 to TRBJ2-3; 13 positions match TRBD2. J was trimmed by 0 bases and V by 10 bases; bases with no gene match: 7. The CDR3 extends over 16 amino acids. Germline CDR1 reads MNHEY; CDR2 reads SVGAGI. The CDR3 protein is CATRLAGGRSTDTQYF. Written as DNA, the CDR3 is TGTGCCACGCGACTAGCGGGGGGCCGTAGCACAGATACGCAGTATTTT.

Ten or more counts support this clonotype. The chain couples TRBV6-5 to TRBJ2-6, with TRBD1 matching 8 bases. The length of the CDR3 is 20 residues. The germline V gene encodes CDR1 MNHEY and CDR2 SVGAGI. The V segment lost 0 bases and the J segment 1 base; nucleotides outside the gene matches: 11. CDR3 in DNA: TGTGCCAGCAGTTACTCGACGGCAGGGGGCTTAACTTCTGGGGCCAACGTCCTGACTTTC. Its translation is CASSYSTAGGLTSGANVLTF.

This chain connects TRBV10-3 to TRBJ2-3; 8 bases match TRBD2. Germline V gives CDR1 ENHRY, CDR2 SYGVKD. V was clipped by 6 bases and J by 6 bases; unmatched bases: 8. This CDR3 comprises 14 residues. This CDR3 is CAIRPGTSFDTQYF. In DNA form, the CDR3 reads TGTGCCATCAGACCTGGGACTAGTTTTGATACGCAGTATTTT.

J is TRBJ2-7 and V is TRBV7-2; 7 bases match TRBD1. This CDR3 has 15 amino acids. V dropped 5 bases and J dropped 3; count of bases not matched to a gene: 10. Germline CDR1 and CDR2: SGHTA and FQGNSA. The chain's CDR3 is CASSPRQGFGYEQYF. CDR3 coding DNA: TGTGCCAGCAGCCCGCGACAGGGATTCGGCTACGAGCAGTACTTC.

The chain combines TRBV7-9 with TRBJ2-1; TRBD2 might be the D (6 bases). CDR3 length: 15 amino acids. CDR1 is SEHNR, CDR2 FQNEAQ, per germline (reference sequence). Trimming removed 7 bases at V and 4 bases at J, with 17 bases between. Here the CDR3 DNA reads TGTGCCAGCACTGCTTTGGAGGGCCCTTACAATGAGCAGTTCTTC. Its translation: CASTALEGPYNEQFF.

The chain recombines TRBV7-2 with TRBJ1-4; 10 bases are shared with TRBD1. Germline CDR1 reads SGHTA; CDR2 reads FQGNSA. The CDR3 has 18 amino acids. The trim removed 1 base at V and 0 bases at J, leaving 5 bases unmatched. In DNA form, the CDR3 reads TGTGCCAGCAGCTTAGTAGGGACAGGGGTTCCAACTAATGAAAAACTGTTTTTT. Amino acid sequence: CASSLVGTGVPTNEKLFF.

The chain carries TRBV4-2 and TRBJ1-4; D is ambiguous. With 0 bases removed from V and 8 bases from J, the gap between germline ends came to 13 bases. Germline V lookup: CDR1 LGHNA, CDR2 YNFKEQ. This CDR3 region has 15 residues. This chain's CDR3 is CASSQEPHVGEKLFF. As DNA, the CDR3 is TGTGCCAGCAGCCAAGAGCCGCACGTCGGGGAAAAACTGTTTTTT.

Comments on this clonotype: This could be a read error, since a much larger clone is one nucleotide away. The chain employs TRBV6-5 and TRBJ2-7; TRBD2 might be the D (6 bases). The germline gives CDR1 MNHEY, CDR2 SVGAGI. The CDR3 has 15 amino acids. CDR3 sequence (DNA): TGTACCAGCAGTTTAACCGGGACTGAGTCCTACGAGCAGTACTTC. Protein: CTSSLTGTESYEQYF.

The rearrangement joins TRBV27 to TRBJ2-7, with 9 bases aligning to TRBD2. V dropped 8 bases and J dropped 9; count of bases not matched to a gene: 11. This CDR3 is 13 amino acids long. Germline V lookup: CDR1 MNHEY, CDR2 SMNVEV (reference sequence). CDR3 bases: TGTGCCAGCCGATTAGCGGGAGTGAGTGGGCAGTACTTC. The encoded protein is CASRLAGVSGQYF.

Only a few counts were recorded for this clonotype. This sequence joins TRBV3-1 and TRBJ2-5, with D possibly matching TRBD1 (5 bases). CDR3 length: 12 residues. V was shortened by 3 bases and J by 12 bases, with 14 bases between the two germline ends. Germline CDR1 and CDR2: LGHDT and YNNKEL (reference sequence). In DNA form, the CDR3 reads TGTGCCAGCAGCCAGGTCGACAGATTGAAGTACTTC. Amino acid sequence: CASSQVDRLKYF.